Listed below are T cell receptor beta chains from one sample, sequenced in a study of cytomegalovirus exposure and HLA in healthy donors. The data were produced by immunoSEQ multiplex PCR, yet TCRdb's version contains in-frame clones alone and is incomplete. Of around 250,000 clones listed, 90% are singletons. Sequencing was performed on PBMCs. Source of these receptors: a woman in her twenties or thirties in good health and CMV-seronegative. Both conserved end residues are part of each CDR3. A D gene is named only where the DNA matches it firmly. Rows give clone size only sometimes, using once, few, many, or a class for an expanded clone.

TRBD2,TRBV28,NA,TRBJ2-3,TGTGCCAGCAGTTTGCTGGGACTAGCGTCGGGAGATACGCAGTATTTT,CASSLLGLASGDTQYF
NA,TRBV6-7,NA,TRBJ2-7,TGTGCCAGCAGTTACTCGAGACAGGCCTTGGACGAGCAGTACTTC,CASSYSRQALDEQYF
NA,TRBV4-3,NA,TRBJ2-7,TGCGCCAGCAGTCGAGGGTCTAGCTCCGAGCAGTACTTC,CASSRGSSSEQYF
NA,TRBV29-1,NA,TRBJ2-1,TGCAGCGTTGAAGATCTTCTAGGTTACAATGAGCAGTTCTTC,CSVEDLLGYNEQFF
TRBD2,TRBV27,NA,TRBJ2-3,TGTGCCAGCAGTTTAAGTGCTAGCGGGAGCCCTGATACGCAGTATTTT,CASSLSASGSPDTQYF
NA,TRBV9,few,TRBJ1-3,TGTGCCAGCAGCGAGAGAGCTGGAAACACCATATATTTT,CASSERAGNTIYF
TRBD2,TRBV14,NA,TRBJ2-1,TGTGCCAGCAGCCAACCTCCGATGGAGGCTAGCGGGAGTATCTATGAGCAGTTCTTC,CASSQPPMEASGSIYEQFF
NA,TRBV4-1,NA,TRBJ1-4,TGCGCCAGCAGCCACCAGACACCCACCAATGAAAAACTGTTTTTT,CASSHQTPTNEKLFF
NA,TRBV28,NA,TRBJ2-7,TGTGCCAGCAGTTTCCGCGGACACTCCTACGAGCAGTACTTC,CASSFRGHSYEQYF
TRBD2,TRBV7-2,NA,TRBJ2-7,TGTGCCAGCAGCTTTATAGCGGGAGGGTCCTACTACGAGCAGTACTTC,CASSFIAGGSYYEQYF
NA,TRBV10-3,NA,TRBJ1-2,TGTGCCACTGAAGGCGGGGATTACTATGGCTACACCTTC,CATEGGDYYGYTF
NA,TRBV18,NA,TRBJ2-7,TGTGCCAGCTCCCCCTGCTTACTCTGCTCCTACGAGCAGTACTTC,CASSPCLLCSYEQYF
TRBD1,TRBV7-2,NA,TRBJ2-1,TGTGCCAGCAGCTCCCAGGGTTTCGGGGACAGCAATGAGCAGTTCTTC,CASSSQGFGDSNEQFF
NA,TRBV5-1,NA,TRBJ2-7,TGCGCCAGCAGCCCGGGGCAGGGCCCTAGCTACGAGCAGTACTTC,CASSPGQGPSYEQYF
NA,TRBV9,NA,TRBJ2-7,TGTGCCAGCAGCTCAGGGCTTAGCGGAGTCTACGAGCAGTACTTC,CASSSGLSGVYEQYF
NA,TRBV30,once,TRBJ2-1,TGTGCCTGGAGTGGCATTGAGCAGTTCTTC,CAWSGIEQFF
NA,TRBV28,once,TRBJ2-7,TGTGCCAGCAGTTTGCAGCGGAGAAGCTACGAGCAGTACTTC,CASSLQRRSYEQYF
NA,TRBV11-3,once,TRBJ2-1,TGTGCCAGCAGCTTCGCCGACCGCAATGAGCAGTTCTTC,CASSFADRNEQFF
NA,TRBV7-8,few,TRBJ1-2,TGTGCCAGCAGCCCAGGTCTCTATGGCTACACCTTC,CASSPGLYGYTF
TRBD2,TRBV6-1,NA,TRBJ2-3,TGTGCCAGCAGCAGACTAGCGGCCAACACAGATACGCAGTATTTT,CASSRLAANTDTQYF
TRBD2,TRBV4-1,once,TRBJ2-2,TGCGCCAGCAGCCAAGGTACACTAGCGGACACCGGGGAGCTGTTTTTT,CASSQGTLADTGELFF
TRBD2,TRBV9,few,TRBJ2-1,TGTGCCAGCAGCGTAGCGGCAAGCGGGAGCTGGAATGAGCAGTTCTTC,CASSVAASGSWNEQFF
NA,TRBV6-1,NA,TRBJ2-2,TGTGCCAGCAGCCATTCAACCGGGGAGCTGTTTTTT,CASSHSTGELFF
TRBD1,TRBV7-9,NA,TRBJ2-5,TGTGCCAGCAGCTTATTGCCAGGGGGCTCGGAGACCCAGTACTTC,CASSLLPGGSETQYF
NA,TRBV28,NA,TRBJ1-2,TGTGCCAGCAGTCTCCTCGGGGCGTGGGGCTACACCTTC,CASSLLGAWGYTF
NA,TRBV19,NA,TRBJ1-3,TGTGCCAGTAATACGGCTTTCCACTCTGGAAACACCATATATTTT,CASNTAFHSGNTIYF
TRBD1,TRBV5-6,NA,TRBJ2-7,TGTGCCAGCAGCACGGGACAGGGGAACTACGAGCAGTACTTC,CASSTGQGNYEQYF
NA,TRBV27,NA,TRBJ1-1,TGTGCCAGCAGTAATCCCTTCGATAACACTGAAGCTTTCTTT,CASSNPFDNTEAFF
NA,TRBV4-1,NA,TRBJ2-2,TGCGCCAGCAGGAACGACAGACTTAACACCGGGGAGCTGTTTTTT,CASRNDRLNTGELFF
NA,TRBV7-2,NA,TRBJ2-5,TGTGCCAGCAGCTCACTAGTTCGGGGGGAGACCCAGTACTTC,CASSSLVRGETQYF
NA,TRBV15,NA,TRBJ2-1,TGTGCCACCAGCAGAGATTGGGGGAAAGGCTCCTACAATGAGCAGTTCTTC,CATSRDWGKGSYNEQFF
TRBD1,TRBV27,NA,TRBJ2-1,TGTGCCAGCAGTCTACGGGACAGCAATGAGCAGTTCTTC,CASSLRDSNEQFF
NA,TRBV9,NA,TRBJ2-3,TGTGCCAGCAGCGAAACAGGGACTAGCACAGATACGCAGTATTTT,CASSETGTSTDTQYF
TRBD2,TRBV11-2,NA,TRBJ2-1,TGTGCCAGCAGCGACCCAGATACTAGCGGAGATTACAATGAGCAGTTCTTC,CASSDPDTSGDYNEQFF
TRBD2,TRBV12-5,medium-sized,TRBJ2-3,TGTGCTAGTGGTCCGCCCCGACTAGCGGGAGGGATCACAGATACGCAGTATTTT,CASGPPRLAGGITDTQYF
NA,TRBV16,NA,TRBJ1-2,TGTGCCAGCAGCCAATCCGCCACGCCAGCCTTC,CASSQSATPAF
NA,TRBV7-9,NA,TRBJ2-2,TGTGCCAGCAGCCCCGACGGTTACACCGGGGAGCTGTTTTTT,CASSPDGYTGELFF
NA,TRBV11-2,NA,TRBJ2-7,TGTGCCAGCAGCTTATCAAGTCGTGAGTACTTC,CASSLSSREYF